The following is a T cell receptor beta chain sequence with its context. The antigen is undetermined. These data belong to a study of immune cell composition in non-small cell lung cancer. General study findings and limits: Lung squamous cell carcinoma tumours had significantly higher top 10 clone scores and productive clonality than lung adenocarcinoma. TIL tumour reactivity correlated with maximal tumour-associated clone frequency in adenocarcinoma.

The repertoire was sequenced with immunoSEQ multiplex PCR; TCRdb's copy has only in-frame clones and lacks some. Seen here are about 2,400 clones, 75% observed once, and the top ten hold 5.3%. The receptor was derived from a human donor with non-small cell lung cancer. Sequencing was carried out using lung tumor tissue.

CDR3 DNA: TGTGCCAGCTCACCACCGTCGGAGCAGGGTGGTCAGTTCTTC. This translates into CASSPPSEQGGQFF. V and J are TRBV18 and TRBJ2-1; a weak D match, TRBD1 (5 bases). V was cut by 0 bases and J by 13 bases, with 16 bases left in between. CDR1 and CDR2 (germline): KGHSH, LQKENI. The CDR3 covers 14 residues.